The 21 T cell receptor beta chains listed next were all sequenced from one sample in a study of human T cells and chemical hapten exposure. Documented time point: patch test 2, 6 weeks after DPC sensitization. This sample's treatment: therapeutic diphenylcyclopropenone sensitization with weekly scalp DPC. In TCRdb, the RACE reads were re-called with MiXCR into one record per CDR3 protein. The sample consists of fewer than 80,000 distinct CDR3 sequences, under 13% of them appearing once. The material sequenced was whole blood, taken in connection with sensitization to the hapten diphenylcyclopropenone (DPC). These receptors came from a woman between 50 and 59 years old with alopecia areata. Some clones in this sample may be carry-over from other donors' samples.

The chain uses TRBV20-1 and TRBJ1-1; D not certain. Looked up from germline, CDR1 is DFQATT and CDR2 is SNEGSKA (reference sequence). The CDR3 runs 15 residues. V lost 4 bases, J lost 1 base, and 16 bases lay in between. This CDR3 reads CSAIQAGPTNTEAFF. The CDR3 nucleotides are TGCAGTGCTATCCAGGCTGGCCCAACGAACACTGAAGCTTTCTTT.

This chain connects TRBV29-1 to TRBJ2-3, with a weak D call TRBD1 (6 bases). CDR3 length: 13 amino acids. CDR1 and CDR2 from the germline V gene are SQVTM and ANQGSEA. The germline V and J ends were trimmed by 7 bases and 3 bases, with 14 bases remaining between them. CDR3: CSEQGQKTDTQYF. The CDR3 DNA reads as TGCAGCGAACAAGGACAGAAGACAGATACGCAGTATTTT.

This clonotype was counted at least ten times. This chain connects TRBV5-5 to TRBJ1-2; TRBD1 is a possible D gene (6 bases). V shed 4 bases and J shed 0 bases, with 16 bases lying between them. The CDR3 length is 16 residues. In germline, CDR1 is SGHKS, CDR2 YYEKEE (reference sequence). This chain's CDR3 is CASSPGQTVSNYGYTF. In DNA form, the CDR3 reads TGTGCCAGCAGCCCAGGACAGACCGTTTCTAACTATGGCTACACCTTC. The whole variable domain, filled in from reference TRBV5-5 and TRBJ1-2, reads DAGVTQSPTHLIKTRGQQVTLRCSPISGHKSVSWYQQVLGQGPQFIFQYYEKEERGRGNFPDRFSARQFPNYSSELNVNALLLGDSALYLCASSPGQTVSNYGYTFGSGTRLTVV.

This clonotype was seen at least ten times. The V and J genes are TRBV27 and TRBJ1-2; 10 bases match TRBD1. The germline CDR1 and CDR2 sequences are MNHEY and SMNVEV (reference sequence). Losses at the gene ends were 8 bases for V and 8 bases for J; bases not matched to a gene: 17. The CDR3 is 16 residues long. CDR3 DNA: TGTGCCAGCGGTTCAGGGACAGGGGAGGTATTAGGGGGCTACACCTTC. Protein product: CASGSGTGEVLGGYTF.

This clonotype was detected ten times or more. V is TRBV29-1 and J is TRBJ1-2; a possible D gene is TRBD1 (5 bases). CDR1 is SQVTM, CDR2 ANQGSEA, per germline. The ends were cut back, 2 bases at V and 5 bases at J, with 6 bases in the middle. The CDR3 runs to 11 residues. The CDR3 spells CSVEWGYGYTF. The CDR3 bases are TGCAGCGTTGAATGGGGGTATGGCTACACCTTC. Looking up the rest from reference TRBV29-1 and TRBJ1-2 gives the full variable domain: SAVISQKPSRDICQRGTSLTIQCQVDSQVTMMFWYRQQPGQSLTLIATANQGSEATYESGFVIDKFPISRPNLTFSTLTVSNMSPEDSSIYLCSVEWGYGYTFGSGTRLTVV.

This clonotype was seen a handful of times. V usage is TRBV21-1 and J usage is TRBJ2-5; the DNA was not compared with TRBD1, the D call given in the table. TRBV21-1 is flagged as a pseudogene. The CDR3 runs 17 residues. CDR3 region: CASSKPSRDLWEETQYF. CDR3 nucleotides: TGTGCCAGCAGCAAACCGTCCCGGGACCTATGGGAAGAGACCCAGTACTTC.

The chain recombines TRBV11-2 with TRBJ2-1, with D possibly matching TRBD1 (5 bases). V lost 1 base to trimming and J lost 0 bases, with 10 bases between them. Germline lookup yields CDR1 SGHAT and CDR2 FQNNGV. CDR3 size: 16 residues. The CDR3 here is CASSLVLDSSYNEQFF. As DNA, the CDR3 is TGTGCCAGCAGCTTAGTTTTAGACAGCTCCTACAATGAGCAGTTCTTC.

This clonotype was detected a few times. The chain carries TRBV30 and TRBJ1-1, with 8 bases aligning to TRBD1. The germline V gene encodes CDR1 GTSNPN and CDR2 SVGIG (reference sequence). The CDR3 sequence is 17 residues long. V dropped 2 bases and J dropped 1; count of bases not matched to a gene: 12. The CDR3 protein is CAWSTGGQGIGNTEAFF. In DNA, the CDR3 is TGTGCCTGGAGTACGGGTGGACAGGGAATAGGGAACACTGAAGCTTTCTTT.

The rearrangement links TRBV7-9 to TRBJ1-2; D gene unclear. This CDR3 contains 15 residues. V lost 5 bases to trimming and J lost 0 bases, with 13 bases between them. Germline V lookup: CDR1 SEHNR, CDR2 FQNEAQ (reference sequence). The CDR3 region is CASSNTGDPNYGYTF. The CDR3 coding sequence is TGTGCCAGCAGCAACACGGGAGATCCTAACTATGGCTACACCTTC.

The J gene is TRBJ2-3, the V gene TRBV5-4, with TRBD1 matching over 7 bases. The CDR3 runs 14 residues. V gave up 3 bases and J gave up 5 bases; unmatched junction bases: 6. The germline gives CDR1 SGHNT, CDR2 YYREEE (reference sequence). The CDR3 DNA is TGTGCCAGCAGCTACCCGGGACAGTTAGATACGCAGTATTTT. Its protein is CASSYPGQLDTQYF.

This clonotype has at least ten counts. The rearrangement links TRBV19 to TRBJ2-1; TRBD2 matches 8 bases. In germline, CDR1 is LNHDA, CDR2 SQIVND (reference sequence). V was pared by 10 bases and J by 5 bases, with 7 bases of the junction left unmatched. The CDR3 loop spans 13 amino acids. CDR3 DNA sequence: TGTGCCACCAGCGGGAGAGTGCACAATGAGCAGTTCTTC. This gives the protein CATSGRVHNEQFF. Together with reference TRBV19 and TRBJ2-1, the CDR3 gives the full variable domain: DGGITQSPKYLFRKEGQNVTLSCEQNLNHDAMYWYRQDPGQGLRLIYYSQIVNDFQKGDIAEGYSVSREKKESFPLTVTSAQKNPTAFYLCATSGRVHNEQFFGPGTRLTVL.

In its sample, this clonotype was seen many times. The J gene is TRBJ2-1, the V gene TRBV28, with D perhaps matching TRBD1 (6 bases). Per the germline V gene, CDR1 is MDHEN and CDR2 is SYDVKM. V was trimmed by 4 bases and J by 13 bases, leaving 14 bases between them. This CDR3 region has 12 residues. CDR3 coding DNA: TGTGCCAGCAGTTCAGGGACACCCCACCAGTTCTTC. Translated: CASSSGTPHQFF.

This chain joins TRBV10-3 and TRBJ2-5; 8 bases match TRBD2. The CDR3 totals 15 residues. The V segment lost 4 bases and the J segment 0 bases; nucleotides outside the gene matches: 4. Germline CDR1 reads ENHRY; CDR2 reads SYGVKD. As DNA, the CDR3 is TGTGCCATCAGTGTTCTAGCGGGCTACCAAGAGACCCAGTACTTC. Its translation: CAISVLAGYQETQYF.

In DNA, the CDR3 is TGTGCCAGTGGGATGGCACAGAGAGCCAAAAACATTCAGTACTTC. Amino acids: CASGMAQRAKNIQYF. V is TRBV19 and J is TRBJ2-4; D gene uncertain. V was pared by 8 bases and J by 0 bases, with 14 bases between. Germline V gives CDR1 LNHDA, CDR2 SQIVND (reference sequence). This CDR3 has 15 amino acids.

V and J are TRBV9 and TRBJ2-1, with TRBD2 identical over 8 bases. Germline V lookup: CDR1 SGDLS, CDR2 YYNGEE. V lost 7 bases to trimming and J lost 12 bases; unmatched junction nucleotides: 9. This CDR3 region has 12 residues. This CDR3 is CASGLTSGPQFF. CDR3 nucleotide sequence: TGTGCCAGCGGCCTTACTAGCGGCCCGCAGTTCTTC. Using reference TRBV9 and TRBJ2-1 for the parts outside the CDR3, the full variable domain is DSGVTQTPKHLITATGQRVTLRCSPRSGDLSVYWYQQSLDQGLQFLIQYYNGEERAKGNILERFSAQQFPDLHSELNLSSLELGDSALYFCASGLTSGPQFFGPGTRLTVL.

This clonotype was observed a handful of times. The chain couples TRBV29-1 to TRBJ2-2, with TRBD2 matching over 8 bases. The germline gives CDR1 SQVTM, CDR2 ANQGSEA. V trimming: 4 bases; J trimming: 4 bases; junction bases outside the gene matches: 5. The CDR3 sequence is 14 residues long. CDR3 residues: CSVGLAGPTGELFF. CDR3 bases: TGCAGCGTTGGCCTAGCGGGCCCCACCGGGGAGCTGTTTTTT.

This chain joins TRBV2 and TRBJ1-2; D is possibly TRBD1 (5 bases). Per germline, CDR1 SNHLY and CDR2 FYNNEI. Trimming shortened V by 8 bases and J by 5 bases, and 9 bases separated the two germline ends. The CDR3 runs 11 residues. This CDR3 is CASVTEYGYTF. The CDR3 region has the DNA TGTGCCAGCGTGACAGAGTATGGCTACACCTTC. Looking up the rest from reference TRBV2 and TRBJ1-2 gives the full variable domain: EPEVTQTPSHQVTQMGQEVILRCVPISNHLYFYWYRQILGQKVEFLVSFYNNEISEKSEIFDDQFSVERPDGSNFTLKIRSTKLEDSAMYFCASVTEYGYTFGSGTRLTVV.

This clonotype has just a few counts. The chain joins TRBV20-1 to TRBJ1-4; 9 bases map to TRBD1. The CDR3 is 13 residues long. The germline gives CDR1 DFQATT, CDR2 SNEGSKA (reference sequence). Trimming removed 6 bases from V and 4 bases from J; junction bases left unmatched: 3. In DNA, the CDR3 is TGCAGTGCCCCGGACAGGGGTAATGAAAAACTGTTTTTT. Translation gives CSAPDRGNEKLFF.

This clonotype was recorded a few times. This chain connects TRBV11-2 to TRBJ1-1; D may be TRBD1 (5 bases). CDR1 SGHAT and CDR2 FQNNGV come from the germline V gene. V gave up 2 bases and J gave up 11 bases, with 15 bases separating them. The CDR3 totals 13 residues. The CDR3 coding sequence is TGTGCCAGCAGCTTAACGGGGAGGGGCGACGCTTTCTTT. Protein product: CASSLTGRGDAFF.

This clonotype was observed at least ten times. The V call is TRBV10-3, the J call TRBJ1-1; perhaps TRBD1 as D (5 bases). The V gene lost 7 bases and the J gene lost 1 base, with 16 bases spanning the gap. This CDR3 has 15 residues. In germline, CDR1 is ENHRY, CDR2 SYGVKD. CDR3 DNA: TGTGCCATCACCCCGGGCATGGGGACGAACACTGAAGCTTTCTTT. It is translated as CAITPGMGTNTEAFF.

This clonotype was observed at least ten times. J is TRBJ1-1 and V is TRBV30, with D tentatively TRBD1 (5 bases). The CDR3 runs 13 residues. Trimming stripped 0 bases from V and 1 base from J, with 6 bases between. Germline values: CDR1 GTSNPN, CDR2 SVGIG (reference sequence). CDR3 region: CAWSVGGNTEAFF. The CDR3 DNA is TGTGCCTGGAGTGTGGGGGGGAACACTGAAGCTTTCTTT. The variable domain in full, completed from reference TRBV30 and TRBJ1-1, reads SQTIHQWPATLVQPVGSPLSLECTVEGTSNPNLYWYRQAAGRGLQLLFYSVGIGQISSEVPQNLSASRPQDRQFILSSKKLLLSDSGFYLCAWSVGGNTEAFFGQGTRLTVV.